A selection of T cell receptor beta chains follows, all from one sample in a study of blood T cell repertoires in COVID-19. Produced via immunoSEQ multiplex PCR; TCRdb's table is partial and in-frame only. The sample has about 290,000 clones; roughly 80% are singletons. Sequenced sample: peripheral blood. These receptors were taken from a woman aged 50 to 60 with active or convalescent COVID-19. Each CDR3 is given with its conserved first and last residue.

j_gene: TRBJ1-1
len: 14
v_gene: TRBV15
CDR3aa: CATSRDHSTGSAFF

j_gene: TRBJ1-4
len: 22
v_gene: TRBV30
CDR3aa: CAWTPTPGRGRPVMLGQQKLFF

j_gene: TRBJ2-1
len: 15
v_gene: TRBV6-6
CDR3aa: CASSPERQGSNEQFF

j_gene: TRBJ1-3
len: 14
v_gene: TRBV2
CDR3aa: CASSRESSGNTIYF

j_gene: TRBJ2-7
len: 15
v_gene: TRBV28
CDR3aa: CASSSETGMRYEQYF

j_gene: TRBJ1-1
len: 15
v_gene: TRBV5-4
CDR3aa: CASSEPTGPYTEAFF

j_gene: TRBJ1-6
len: 13
v_gene: TRBV18
CDR3aa: CASSVAANSPLHF

j_gene: TRBJ2-3
len: 19
v_gene: TRBV6-6
CDR3aa: CASSLQPGLAGGVTDTQYF

j_gene: TRBJ2-7
len: 13
v_gene: TRBV10-3
CDR3aa: CAISTLDSYEQYF

j_gene: TRBJ1-5
len: 13
v_gene: TRBV5-1
CDR3aa: CASSLGDNQPQHF

j_gene: TRBJ1-3
len: 18
v_gene: TRBV21-1
CDR3aa: CASSKRQGVKVWGNTIYF

j_gene: TRBJ2-5
len: 15
v_gene: TRBV2
CDR3aa: CASTLNRGRGETQYF

j_gene: TRBJ1-5
len: 15
v_gene: TRBV9
CDR3aa: CASSPGSNSNQPQHF

j_gene: TRBJ2-5
len: 16
v_gene: TRBV5-1
CDR3aa: CASSPGLAAYQETQYF

j_gene: TRBJ2-2
len: 17
v_gene: TRBV4-1
CDR3aa: CASSQTGQGANTGELFF

j_gene: TRBJ1-2
len: 13
v_gene: TRBV29-1
CDR3aa: CSALDRGSDGYTF

j_gene: TRBJ2-3
len: 17
v_gene: TRBV23-1
CDR3aa: CATPDRGERYSTDTQYF

j_gene: TRBJ1-2
len: 13
v_gene: TRBV11-2
CDR3aa: CASSSQAGVGYTF

j_gene: TRBJ2-3
len: 14
v_gene: TRBV5-4
CDR3aa: CASSLSGAADTQYF

j_gene: TRBJ2-1
len: 14
v_gene: TRBV27
CDR3aa: CASSFLFSHNEQFF

j_gene: TRBJ2-1
len: 17
v_gene: TRBV5-6
CDR3aa: CASSLARTGNFFHEQFF

j_gene: TRBJ2-3
len: 14
v_gene: TRBV2
CDR3aa: CASSGPGYTDTQYF

j_gene: TRBJ1-2
len: 14
v_gene: TRBV6-5
CDR3aa: CASTQLGDYYGYTF

j_gene: TRBJ1-2
len: 14
v_gene: TRBV5-4
CDR3aa: CASRLLGANYGYTF

j_gene: TRBJ1-1
len: 15
v_gene: TRBV6-1
CDR3aa: CASSEIGWGDTEAFF

j_gene: TRBJ2-1
len: 14
v_gene: TRBV6-5
CDR3aa: CASSKGLAFNEQFF

j_gene: TRBJ2-3
len: 15
v_gene: TRBV5-4
CDR3aa: CASSLATIGADTQYF

j_gene: TRBJ1-2
len: 13
v_gene: TRBV6-5
CDR3aa: CASEKDRPYGYTF

j_gene: TRBJ2-5
len: 18
v_gene: TRBV19
CDR3aa: CASSISHRGLASQETQYF

j_gene: TRBJ2-1
len: 15
v_gene: TRBV5-1
CDR3aa: CASSDSSGSYNEQFF

j_gene: TRBJ1-4
len: 15
v_gene: TRBV18
CDR3aa: CASSPRTGANEKLFF

j_gene: TRBJ2-1
len: 16
v_gene: TRBV9
CDR3aa: CASSVENRGWGNEQFF

j_gene: TRBJ2-7
len: 15
v_gene: TRBV28
CDR3aa: CASSSTSASVYEQYF

j_gene: TRBJ2-3
len: 15
v_gene: TRBV7-6
CDR3aa: CASSLGTGGQDTQYF

j_gene: TRBJ1-1
len: 14
v_gene: TRBV6-5
CDR3aa: CASSYDRRGTEAFF

j_gene: TRBJ2-2
len: 15
v_gene: TRBV2
CDR3aa: CASSPPGSNTGELFF

j_gene: TRBJ1-1
len: 14
v_gene: TRBV7-9
CDR3aa: CASSLEGGNTEAFF

j_gene: TRBJ2-7
len: 15
v_gene: TRBV30
CDR3aa: CAWSVRLAGNYEQYF

j_gene: TRBJ1-2
len: 17
v_gene: TRBV5-1
CDR3aa: CASSFYGRQGKGEGYTF

j_gene: TRBJ1-2
len: 15
v_gene: TRBV6-5
CDR3aa: CASSRGAVPDVSYTF

j_gene: TRBJ2-5
len: 17
v_gene: TRBV28
CDR3aa: CASTYTMGREPAGAQYF

j_gene: TRBJ2-3
len: 13
v_gene: TRBV7-2
CDR3aa: CASSSTGANTQYF

j_gene: TRBJ2-7
len: 15
v_gene: TRBV9
CDR3aa: CASSLSRDSFYEQYF

j_gene: TRBJ2-5
len: 15
v_gene: TRBV9
CDR3aa: CASSVVGTGVETQYF

j_gene: TRBJ1-2
len: 14
v_gene: TRBV6-1
CDR3aa: CASSEGGRYYGYTF

j_gene: TRBJ2-7
len: 13
v_gene: TRBV6-2/TRBV6-3
CDR3aa: CASSYVPGYEQYF

j_gene: TRBJ1-2
len: 12
v_gene: TRBV19
CDR3aa: CASSIDRGGYTF

j_gene: TRBJ2-5
len: 15
v_gene: TRBV9
CDR3aa: CASSAYSGRGETQYF

j_gene: TRBJ1-2
len: 17
v_gene: TRBV19
CDR3aa: CASRGVRWREANYGYTF

j_gene: TRBJ2-6
len: 14
v_gene: TRBV2
CDR3aa: CASSDISGANVLTF

j_gene: TRBJ2-2
len: 16
v_gene: TRBV24-1
CDR3aa: CATQTSGRALAGELFF

j_gene: TRBJ2-3
len: 18
v_gene: TRBV4-2
CDR3aa: CASSQITGLAGDTDTQYF

j_gene: TRBJ2-5
len: 16
v_gene: TRBV7-9
CDR3aa: CASSEVGGRAPETQYF

j_gene: TRBJ2-7
len: 13
v_gene: TRBV7-9
CDR3aa: CASSKMGQREQYF